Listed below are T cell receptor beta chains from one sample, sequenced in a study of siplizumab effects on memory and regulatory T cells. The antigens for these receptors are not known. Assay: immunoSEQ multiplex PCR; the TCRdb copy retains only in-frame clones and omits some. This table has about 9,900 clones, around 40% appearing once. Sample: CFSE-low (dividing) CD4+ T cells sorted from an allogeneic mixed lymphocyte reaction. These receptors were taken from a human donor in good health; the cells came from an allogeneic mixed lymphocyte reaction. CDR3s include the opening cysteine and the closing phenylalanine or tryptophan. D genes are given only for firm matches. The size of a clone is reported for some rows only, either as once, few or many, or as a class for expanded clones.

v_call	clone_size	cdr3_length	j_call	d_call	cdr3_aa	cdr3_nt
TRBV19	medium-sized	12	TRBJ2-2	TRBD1	CASSIGDSKLFF	TGTGCCAGTAGTATTGGGGACAGCAAGCTGTTTTTT
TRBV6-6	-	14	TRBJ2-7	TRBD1	CASSRDRGNYEQYF	TGTGCCAGCAGCCGAGACAGGGGTAACTACGAGCAGTACTTC
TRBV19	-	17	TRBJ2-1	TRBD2	CASSIGGGDPGFNEQFF	TGTGCCAGTAGTATAGGGGGGGGAGACCCGGGCTTTAATGAGCAGTTCTTC
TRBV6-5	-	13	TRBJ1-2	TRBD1	CASREGARYGYTF	TGTGCCAGCAGGGAGGGGGCTCGTTATGGCTACACCTTC
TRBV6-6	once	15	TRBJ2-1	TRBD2	CASSRTGGPYNEQFF	TGTGCCAGCAGTAGGACGGGAGGACCCTACAATGAGCAGTTCTTC
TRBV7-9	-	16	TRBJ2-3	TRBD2	CASSRLAGAGTDTQYF	TGTGCCAGCAGTCGACTAGCGGGAGCGGGGACAGATACGCAGTATTTT
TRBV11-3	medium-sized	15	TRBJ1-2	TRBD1	CASSSRDRRPYGYTF	TGTGCCAGCAGTTCACGGGACAGGCGGCCTTATGGCTACACCTTC
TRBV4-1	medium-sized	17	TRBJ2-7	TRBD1	CASSPGPRRTGSYEQYF	TGCGCCAGCAGCCCAGGGCCTCGGAGGACAGGTTCCTACGAGCAGTACTTC
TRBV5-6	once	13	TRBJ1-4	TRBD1	CASSRTGNEKLFF	TGTGCCAGCAGCAGGACAGGGAATGAAAAACTGTTTTTT
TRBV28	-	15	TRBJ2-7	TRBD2	CASRLAGAGPYEQYF	TGTGCCAGCAGGCTAGCGGGTGCCGGGCCCTACGAGCAGTACTTC
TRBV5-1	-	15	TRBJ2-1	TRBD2	CASSLTSGIHNEQFF	TGCGCCAGCAGCTTGACTAGCGGGATCCACAATGAGCAGTTCTTC
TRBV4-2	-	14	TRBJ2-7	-	CASSLITQGAEQYF	TGTGCCAGCAGCCTAATTACCCAGGGTGCAGAGCAGTACTTC
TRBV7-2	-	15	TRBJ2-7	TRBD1	CASSLLRGGAYEQYF	TGTGCCAGCAGCTTACTCCGAGGGGGCGCTTACGAGCAGTACTTC
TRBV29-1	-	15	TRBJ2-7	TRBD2	CSVVHAASGFYEQYF	TGCAGCGTCGTACACGCGGCTAGCGGATTCTACGAGCAGTACTTC
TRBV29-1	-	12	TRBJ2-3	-	CSVAPTADTQYF	TGCAGCGTTGCCCCGACCGCGGATACGCAGTATTTT
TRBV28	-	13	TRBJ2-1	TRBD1	CAAGTGGWNEQFF	TGTGCAGCCGGGACAGGGGGCTGGAATGAGCAGTTCTTC
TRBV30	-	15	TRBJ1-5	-	CAWSSSSRVGQPQHF	TGTGCCTGGAGCTCCTCGAGCAGGGTTGGACAGCCCCAGCATTTT
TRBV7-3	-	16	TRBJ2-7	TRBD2	CASSTPESGISYEQYF	TGTGCCAGCAGCACCCCGGAAAGCGGGATCTCCTACGAGCAGTACTTC
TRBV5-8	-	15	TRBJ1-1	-	CASSSRLGAVAEAFF	TGTGCCAGCAGCTCCCGTTTGGGGGCTGTCGCTGAAGCTTTCTTT
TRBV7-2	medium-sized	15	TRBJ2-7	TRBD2	CASSYASGRLGEQYF	TGTGCCAGCAGCTACGCTAGCGGGAGATTGGGCGAGCAGTACTTC
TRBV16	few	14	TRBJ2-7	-	CASSQSRGSYEQYF	TGTGCCAGCAGCCAATCTAGGGGTTCCTACGAGCAGTACTTC
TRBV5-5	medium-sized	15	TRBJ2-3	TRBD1	CASSSGQPTTDTQYF	TGTGCCAGCAGCTCGGGACAGCCGACCACAGATACGCAGTATTTT
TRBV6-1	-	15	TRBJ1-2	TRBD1	CASSDPGQGNYGYTF	TGTGCCAGCAGTGACCCGGGACAGGGGAACTATGGCTACACCTTC
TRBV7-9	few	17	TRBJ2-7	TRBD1	CASSLVAGTGGSYEQYF	TGTGCCAGCAGCTTAGTAGCCGGGACAGGCGGCTCCTACGAGCAGTACTTC
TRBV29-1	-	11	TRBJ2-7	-	CSARVHYEQYF	TGCAGCGCCAGGGTGCACTACGAGCAGTACTTC
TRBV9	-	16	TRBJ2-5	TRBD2	CASSVGPSGQGETQYF	TGTGCCAGCAGCGTAGGCCCTAGCGGCCAGGGAGAGACCCAGTACTTC
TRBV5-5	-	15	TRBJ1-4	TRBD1	CASSSQTGNNEKLFF	TGTGCCAGCAGCTCCCAGACAGGGAATAATGAAAAACTGTTTTTT
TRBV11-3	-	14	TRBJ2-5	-	CASSPFRTGETQYF	TGTGCCAGCAGCCCCTTTAGGACGGGTGAGACCCAGTACTTC
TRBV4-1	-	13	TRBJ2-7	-	CASSLGQTYEQYF	TGCGCCAGCAGCCTAGGACAGACCTACGAGCAGTACTTC
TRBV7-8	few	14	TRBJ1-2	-	CASSGTQGTYGYTF	TGTGCCAGCAGCGGAACACAGGGTACCTATGGCTACACCTTC
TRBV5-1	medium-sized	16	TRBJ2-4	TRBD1	CASSFTGGLTKNIQYF	TGCGCCAGCAGCTTCACAGGGGGCTTGACCAAAAACATTCAGTACTTC
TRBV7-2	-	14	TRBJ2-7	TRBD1	CASSLQGANVEQYF	TGTGCCAGCAGCTTGCAGGGGGCGAACGTCGAGCAGTACTTC
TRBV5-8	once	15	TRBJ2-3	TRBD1	CASSSGQPTTDTQYF	TGTGCCAGCAGCTCGGGACAGCCGACCACAGATACGCAGTATTTT
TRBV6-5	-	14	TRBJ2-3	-	CASTTRPSTDTQYF	TGTGCCAGCACCACGAGGCCTAGCACAGATACGCAGTATTTT
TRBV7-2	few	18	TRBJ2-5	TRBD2	CASSTRLAGGPSVETQYF	TGTGCCAGCAGCACCCGACTAGCGGGAGGGCCCTCCGTGGAGACCCAGTACTTC
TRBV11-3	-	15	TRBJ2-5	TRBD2	CASSSRTSGRETQYF	TGTGCCAGCAGCTCCAGGACTAGCGGAAGGGAGACCCAGTACTTC
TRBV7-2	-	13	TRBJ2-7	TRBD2	CASSLGTSREQYF	TGTGCCAGCAGCTTAGGGACTAGTCGCGAGCAGTACTTC
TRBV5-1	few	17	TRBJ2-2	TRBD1	CASSSKRTGANTGELFF	TGCGCCAGCAGCTCGAAACGGACAGGGGCGAACACCGGGGAGCTGTTTTTT
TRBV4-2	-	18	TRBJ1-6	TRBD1	CASSQDLPGTALNSPLHF	TGTGCCAGCAGCCAAGATCTCCCCGGGACAGCCCTTAATTCACCCCTCCACTTT
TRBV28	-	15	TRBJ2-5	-	CASRDTQGGGETQYF	TGTGCCAGCAGGGACACCCAGGGTGGGGGGGAGACCCAGTACTTC
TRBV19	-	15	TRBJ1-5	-	CASSIETGGHSPQHF	TGTGCCAGTAGTATTGAAACCGGGGGCCATTCTCCCCAGCATTTT
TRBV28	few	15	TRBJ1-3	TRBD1	CASSPPGQGGNTIYF	TGTGCCAGCAGTCCACCCGGACAGGGAGGAAACACCATATATTTT
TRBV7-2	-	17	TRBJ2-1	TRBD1	CASSLDLRQGPRNEQFF	TGTGCCAGCAGCTTAGATTTAAGACAGGGACCTAGGAATGAGCAGTTCTTC
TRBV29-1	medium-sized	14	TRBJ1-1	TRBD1	CSVADRGENTEAFF	TGCAGCGTTGCTGACAGGGGGGAGAACACTGAAGCTTTCTTT
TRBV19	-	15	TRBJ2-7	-	CASSTAGTSTYEQYF	TGTGCCAGTAGTACGGCAGGGACGTCGACCTACGAGCAGTACTTC
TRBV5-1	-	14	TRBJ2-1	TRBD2	CASSLLSGNNEQFF	TGCGCCAGCAGCTTGCTTAGCGGGAACAATGAGCAGTTCTTC
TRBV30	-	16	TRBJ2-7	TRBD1	CAWALRTGTLSYEQYF	TGTGCCTGGGCCTTACGGACAGGGACTCTTTCCTACGAGCAGTACTTC
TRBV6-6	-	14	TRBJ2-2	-	CASSYSTRVGELFF	TGTGCCAGCAGTTACTCGACCCGGGTCGGGGAGCTGTTTTTT
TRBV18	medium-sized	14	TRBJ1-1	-	CASSQLGGDTEAFF	TGTGCCAGCTCACAACTGGGGGGGGACACTGAAGCTTTCTTT
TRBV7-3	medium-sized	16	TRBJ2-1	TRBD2	CASSPAGLAGVDEQFF	TGTGCCAGCAGCCCGGCAGGACTAGCGGGAGTCGATGAGCAGTTCTTC
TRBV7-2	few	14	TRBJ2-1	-	CASSPLRGRSEQFF	TGTGCCAGCAGCCCCCTTCGGGGCCGGTCCGAGCAGTTCTTC
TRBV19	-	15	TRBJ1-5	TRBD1	CASRTRQGVNQPQHF	TGTGCCAGTAGGACACGACAGGGGGTCAATCAGCCCCAGCATTTT
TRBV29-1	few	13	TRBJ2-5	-	CSVRWAGRETQYF	TGCAGCGTCCGCTGGGCAGGGAGGGAGACCCAGTACTTC